This TCR beta chain is drawn from a study of cytomegalovirus exposure and HLA in healthy donors. Donors were ostensibly healthy at sampling, although undocumented immune exposures were probable. Concerning this clone itself: The antigen is unknown.

With 60 Vbeta and 13 Jbeta primers, the PCR was carried out. Sequencing used immunoSEQ multiplex PCR; TCRdb keeps in-frame clones, though not all of them. The data contain 45,000 to 65,000 clones, about four fifths of them singletons. This CDR3 contains 14 residues. Trimming cost V 5 bases and J 6 bases; bases outside gene matches: 6. Per the germline V gene, CDR1 is MGHRA and CDR2 is YSYEKL. Regarding the study as a whole: Productive status was seen about 87% or about 30% of the time for most TCR beta V segments in an earlier analysis. Follow-up analysis found HLA locus-dependent TCR association rates, highest for DRB1 and lowest for HLA-C. Immune exposure data for these donors was limited to CMV serostatus.

Material: PBMCs. The clonotype comes from a woman in her late teens or twenties in good health and CMV-seronegative. The chain employs TRBV4-1 and TRBJ2-7; 11 nucleotides match TRBD2. CDR3 bases: TGCGCCAGCAGCTACACTAGCGGGAGTGGCGAGCAGTACTTC. It specifies CASSYTSGSGEQYF.